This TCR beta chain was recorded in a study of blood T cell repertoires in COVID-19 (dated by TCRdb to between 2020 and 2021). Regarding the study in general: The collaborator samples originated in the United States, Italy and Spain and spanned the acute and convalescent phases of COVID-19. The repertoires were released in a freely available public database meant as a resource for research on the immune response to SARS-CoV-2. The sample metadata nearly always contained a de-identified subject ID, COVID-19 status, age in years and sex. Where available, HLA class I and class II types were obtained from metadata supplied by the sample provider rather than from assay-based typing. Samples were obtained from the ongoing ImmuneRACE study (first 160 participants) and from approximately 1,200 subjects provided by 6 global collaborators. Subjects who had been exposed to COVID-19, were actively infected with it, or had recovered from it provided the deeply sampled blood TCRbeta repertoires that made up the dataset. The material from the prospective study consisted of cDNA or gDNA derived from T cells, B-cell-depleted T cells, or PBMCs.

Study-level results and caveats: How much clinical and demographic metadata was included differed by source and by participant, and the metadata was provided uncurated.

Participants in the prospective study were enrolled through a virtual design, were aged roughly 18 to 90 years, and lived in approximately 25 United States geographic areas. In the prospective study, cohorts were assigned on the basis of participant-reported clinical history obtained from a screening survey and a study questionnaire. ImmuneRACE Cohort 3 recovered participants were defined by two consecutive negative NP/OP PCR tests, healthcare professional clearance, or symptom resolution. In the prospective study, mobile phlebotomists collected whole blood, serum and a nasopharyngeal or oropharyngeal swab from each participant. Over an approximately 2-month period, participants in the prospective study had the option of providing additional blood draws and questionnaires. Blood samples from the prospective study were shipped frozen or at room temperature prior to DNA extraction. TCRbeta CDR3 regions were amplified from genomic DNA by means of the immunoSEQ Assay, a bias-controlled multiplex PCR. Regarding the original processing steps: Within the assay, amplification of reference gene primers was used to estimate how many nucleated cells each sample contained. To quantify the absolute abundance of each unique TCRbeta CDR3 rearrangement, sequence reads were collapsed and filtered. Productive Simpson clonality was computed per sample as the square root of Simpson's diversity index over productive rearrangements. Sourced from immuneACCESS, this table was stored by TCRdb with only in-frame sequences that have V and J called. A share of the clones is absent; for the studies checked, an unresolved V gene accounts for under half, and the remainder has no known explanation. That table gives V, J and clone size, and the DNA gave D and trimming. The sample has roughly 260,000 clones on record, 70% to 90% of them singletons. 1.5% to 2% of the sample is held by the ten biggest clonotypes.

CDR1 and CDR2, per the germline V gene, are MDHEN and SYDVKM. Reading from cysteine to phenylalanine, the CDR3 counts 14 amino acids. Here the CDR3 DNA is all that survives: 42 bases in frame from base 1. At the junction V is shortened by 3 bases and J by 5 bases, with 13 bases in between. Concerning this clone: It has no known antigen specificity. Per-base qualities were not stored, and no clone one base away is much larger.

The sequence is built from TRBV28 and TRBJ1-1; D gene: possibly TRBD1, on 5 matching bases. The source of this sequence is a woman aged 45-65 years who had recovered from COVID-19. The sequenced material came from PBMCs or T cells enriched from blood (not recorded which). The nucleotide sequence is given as TGTGCCAGCAGTTTTGAGGGGCGGGAGACTGAAGCTTTCTTT. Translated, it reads CASSFEGRETEAFF.